This T cell receptor (beta chain) was sequenced during a study of cytomegalovirus exposure and HLA in healthy donors. V lost 2 bases and J 8 bases, leaving 5 bases between the germline ends. The CDR3 runs 11 residues. Per germline, CDR1 SGDLS and CDR2 YYNGEE. Findings of the study overall: In vitro confirmation showed a few CMV-associated chains to be CMV antigen specific. Common viral pathogens were later found to be apparently linked to several of the most significant clusters. DRB1 had the most TCR associations and HLA-C the fewest, a later analysis found, with rates varying by HLA locus. Only CMV serostatus was available as immune exposure information.

Primers included in the PCR were 60 Vbeta and 13 Jbeta primers. Produced via immunoSEQ multiplex PCR; TCRdb's table is partial and in-frame only. The data hold about 180,000 clones, with around three quarters observed a single time. Worth noting for this clone: Antigen: not known.

The specimen sequenced was PBMCs. The receptor was isolated from a woman between 25 and 40 years old in good health and CMV-seropositive. This chain links TRBV9 with TRBJ2-1; D unclear. The CDR3 sequence: CASSVADEQFF. For the CDR3, the DNA is TGTGCCAGCAGCGTTGCGGATGAGCAGTTCTTC.